This T cell receptor (beta chain) was recorded in a study of T cell clusters in autoimmune cytopenias. General observations from the study: Compared with active autoimmune hepatitis patients, healthy donors showed roughly 2.7-fold more exclusive TRB clusters. TRB repertoire shifts in secondary cytopenia and chronic lymphocytic leukemia mostly reflected lymphoma, not autoimmunity.

Multiplex touch-down PCR amplified TRB using TRB-A and TRB-B pools in one tube. Following a re-call of the multiplex PCR reads, TCRdb has one entry per CDR3 protein and lacks DNA. This table holds approximately 8,100 distinct CDR3 sequences. TRB amplification used roughly 250 ng of peripheral blood genomic DNA. The CDR3 is made up of 11 amino acids. This clonotype is called medium-sized based on its frequency. Its matching antigen is unknown. The source of this sequence is a human donor with an autoimmune cytopenia or autoimmune hepatitis (not recorded which). The V gene is TRBV12-3 or TRBV12-4, the J gene TRBJ2-2. Sample: peripheral blood. This chain's CDR3 is CASTNTGELFF.